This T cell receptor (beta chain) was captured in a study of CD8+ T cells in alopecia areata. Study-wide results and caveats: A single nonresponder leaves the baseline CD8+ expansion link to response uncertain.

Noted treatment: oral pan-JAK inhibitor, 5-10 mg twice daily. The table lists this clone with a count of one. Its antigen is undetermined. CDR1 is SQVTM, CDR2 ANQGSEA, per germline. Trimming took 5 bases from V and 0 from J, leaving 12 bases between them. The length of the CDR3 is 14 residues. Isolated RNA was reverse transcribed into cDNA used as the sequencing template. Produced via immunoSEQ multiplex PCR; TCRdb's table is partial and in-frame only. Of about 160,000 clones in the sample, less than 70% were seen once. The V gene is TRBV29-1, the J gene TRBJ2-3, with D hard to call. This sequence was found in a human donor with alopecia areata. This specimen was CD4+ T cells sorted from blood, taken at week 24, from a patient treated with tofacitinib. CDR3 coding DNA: TGCAGCGTTCATGGCCCATCTAGCACAGATACGCAGTATTTT. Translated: CSVHGPSSTDTQYF.